A selection of T cell receptor beta chains follows, all from one sample in a study of T cell changes during pregnancy in multiple sclerosis. Some clones are missing from TCRdb's copy, which holds only in-frame ones; the method was immunoSEQ multiplex PCR. The sample holds about 36,000 clones, 93% seen once. The sequenced sample was CD4+ T cells from peripheral blood mononuclear cells, obtained in the first trimester of pregnancy. Every receptor here comes from a female donor with multiple sclerosis, enrolled in a pregnancy study. CDR3s leave out the opening cysteine and the closing phenylalanine or tryptophan.

>TRBV7-9|12
ASSLHMSSYEQY
>TRBV7-3|14
ASSPSSFRSGGGQF
>TRBV11-1|15
ASSRGLAGGSTDTQY
>TRBV19|12
ASSIRGWATEAF
>TRBV4-1|14
ASSQDGGALVSIQY
>TRBV7-9|13
ASSPTWTANTEAF
>TRBV18|13
ASSPLKEGGEKLF
>TRBV14|15
ASSQERPGRSNEKLF
>TRBV19|13
ASSYSLPLTDTQY
>TRBV5-4|13
ASSTRLAGVETQY
>TRBV5-1|10
ASSLTEETQY
>TRBV27|14
ASPYSTGNSNQPQH
>TRBV19|13
ASRKITGGRTEAF
>TRBV21-1|15
ASIHPLAGGSYNEQF
>TRBV5-4|15
ASTPGQGRSGANVLT
>TRBV19|11
ASSIMAQETQY
>TRBV4-2|18
ASSPSKPLTSQIGQETQY
>TRBV7-2|14
ASSLAGAGANYGYT
>TRBV6-1|12
ASSEAGGRNEQY
>TRBV7-2|14
ASSSGPGQALGTQY
>TRBV28|11
ASSLSGVAEAF
>TRBV5-1|12
ASSLVTGNYGYT
>TRBV7-9|13
ASSLARATNEKLF
>TRBV6-6|12
ASSSLAGQSPLH
>TRBV18|12
ASSPLESGIGYT
>TRBV28|13
ASSPPRRGANVLT
>TRBV5-1|14
ASSTGWGQVEYGYT
>TRBV7-9|13
ASSFREPSNNEQF
>TRBV5-1|11
ASSWRQSTEAF
>TRBV5-5|12
ASSSGGAGSGYT
>TRBV25-1|10
ASSEVTGRQY
>TRBV27|13
ASSPAWGGDYGYT
>TRBV23-1|14
ASSQSMEGQIFEAF
>TRBV5-5|12
ASSPGGPGEKLF
>TRBV6-1|12
ASSARTESYEQY
>TRBV2|11
ASSVSRLYGYT
>TRBV5-1|11
ASSSDRAHEQY
>TRBV19|11
ASSRGPEQTQY
>TRBV7-3|12
ASSLTAGDYEQY
>TRBV9|11
ASSVEGAQPQH
>TRBV5-1|12
ASSWSRYTDTQY
>TRBV19|13
ASSTGTSPSRGYT
>TRBV2|9
ASCVSRELF
>TRBV5-1|18
ASSMRPTGVTSGGNDEQF
>TRBV28|13
ASSPIFGGLYEQY
>TRBV5-4|13
ASSSRLAGVGSQY
>TRBV7-8|12
ASSFTGSSYEQY
>TRBV6-6|13
ASSRSGTPGGTQY
>TRBV7-3|12
ASSLTRQGSVAF